The sequence of this TCR beta chain was determined in a study of control samples from healthy donors and cancer patients. The CDR3 runs to 16 residues. Trimming cost V 3 bases and J 5 bases, with 14 bases left between them. CDR1 and CDR2 from the germline V gene are MNHNY and SVGAGI (reference sequence). The method was immunoSEQ multiplex PCR; TCRdb's version includes in-frame clones alone and lacks a portion of them. The sample has 79,000 or so clones, around nine tenths seen once. The sequenced sample was PBMCs. The V and J genes are TRBV6-6 and TRBJ1-6, with D possibly TRBD1 on 5 matching bases. The receptor was derived from a woman aged 50 to 60 with colorectal cancer. CDR3 protein: CASSYGDPINNSPLHF. In DNA form, the CDR3 reads TGTGCCAGCAGTTATGGGGACCCGATTAATAATTCACCCCTCCACTTT.